This TCR beta chain derives from a study of blood T cell repertoires in COVID-19. TCRdb's table, derived via immunoSEQ multiplex PCR, lists solely in-frame clones and lacks some. The data hold approximately 280,000 clones, with 86% observed a single time. The material sequenced was PBMCs or T cells enriched from blood (not recorded which). This receptor was taken from a woman aged 18 to 35 who had recovered from COVID-19.

The CDR3 DNA is TGTGCCAGCAGCTTGGGAGATGACAGGGACGGACAGACCCAGTACTTC. Translation gives CASSLGDDRDGQTQYF. The chain employs TRBV7-9 and TRBJ2-5; 7 bases align to TRBD1. This CDR3 is 16 amino acids long. Germline V gene lookup returns CDR1 SEHNR and CDR2 FQNEAQ (reference sequence). Trimming cost V 3 bases and J 6 bases; bases outside gene matches: 13. The full variable domain, its missing parts supplied by reference TRBV7-9 and TRBJ2-5, is DTGVSQNPRHKITKRGQNVTFRCDPISEHNRLYWYRQTLGQGPEFLTYFQNEAQLEKSRLLSDRFSAERPKGSFSTLEIQRTEQGDSAMYLCASSLGDDRDGQTQYFGPGTRLLVL.